This is a list of T cell receptor beta chains from one sample in a study of cytomegalovirus exposure and HLA in healthy donors. Clones were sequenced by immunoSEQ multiplex PCR, and TCRdb holds only the in-frame ones, with some missing. Altogether 180,000 or so clones are present, more than 75% being singletons, with the ten largest covering less than 3%. Sequencing was done on a sample of PBMCs. The source of these receptors is a man aged 18 to 30 in good health and CMV-seropositive. CDR3s include the opening cysteine and the closing phenylalanine or tryptophan. The order of the fields is J gene, clone size, D gene, V gene, CDR3 protein, CDR3 DNA. A D gene is named only where the DNA matches it firmly. The listing skips clone size in some rows; elsewhere it reads once, few, many or a size class.

j_gene: TRBJ1-2; abundance: .; d_gene: .; v_gene: TRBV4-1; CDR3aa: CASSQVRVADGYTF; CDR3nt: TGCGCCAGCAGCCAAGTTCGTGTGGCGGATGGCTACACCTTC
j_gene: TRBJ1-2; abundance: once; d_gene: .; v_gene: TRBV15; CDR3aa: CATSSFLTGISTYTF; CDR3nt: TGTGCCACCAGCAGTTTCCTCACAGGGATCAGTACCTACACCTTC
j_gene: TRBJ2-4; abundance: .; d_gene: .; v_gene: TRBV5-1; CDR3aa: CASSLGQWEDIQYF; CDR3nt: TGCGCCAGCAGCTTGGGGCAGTGGGAGGACATTCAGTACTTC
j_gene: TRBJ1-1; abundance: .; d_gene: .; v_gene: TRBV5-1; CDR3aa: CASGVGGNTEAFF; CDR3nt: TGCGCCAGCGGTGTAGGGGGGAACACTGAAGCTTTCTTT
j_gene: TRBJ2-7; abundance: once; d_gene: .; v_gene: TRBV19; CDR3aa: CASRSPGGSDEQYF; CDR3nt: TGTGCCAGTAGGTCGCCGGGCGGTAGCGACGAGCAGTACTTC
j_gene: TRBJ2-1; abundance: .; d_gene: .; v_gene: TRBV5-6; CDR3aa: CASSPRGGPVEQFF; CDR3nt: TGTGCCAGCAGCCCCCGGGGTGGGCCGGTTGAGCAGTTCTTC
j_gene: TRBJ1-4; abundance: .; d_gene: TRBD1; v_gene: TRBV10-2; CDR3aa: CASSLQGFEKLFF; CDR3nt: TGCGCCAGCAGTTTACAGGGGTTTGAAAAACTGTTTTTT
j_gene: TRBJ2-7; abundance: .; d_gene: TRBD2; v_gene: TRBV6-6; CDR3aa: CASSFGLAGYEQYF; CDR3nt: TGTGCCAGCAGTTTTGGACTAGCGGGTTACGAGCAGTACTTC
j_gene: TRBJ2-7; abundance: .; d_gene: .; v_gene: TRBV6-6; CDR3aa: CASSRDRNYEQYF; CDR3nt: TGTGCCAGCAGCAGGGATCGGAACTACGAGCAGTACTTC
j_gene: TRBJ1-5; abundance: .; d_gene: .; v_gene: TRBV7-2; CDR3aa: CASSFTQGSNQPQHF; CDR3nt: TGTGCCAGCAGCTTTACACAGGGAAGCAATCAGCCCCAGCATTTT
j_gene: TRBJ1-1; abundance: .; d_gene: .; v_gene: TRBV2; CDR3aa: CASTERGGNTEAFF; CDR3nt: TGTGCCAGCACCGAGCGGGGGGGTAACACTGAAGCTTTCTTT